These T cell receptor beta chains were read from a single sample in a study of T cell repertoires in cytomegalovirus infection. MiXCR, applied by TCRdb to the reads, yields one record per CDR3 protein. The sample has some 150,000 distinct CDR3 sequences, around a quarter seen once. The material sequenced was PBMCs. The receptors originated from a human donor in good health (CMV status not recorded). Some clones in this sample may be carry-over from other donors' samples. The CDR3 runs from the conserved cysteine through the conserved F or W. A D gene is named only where the DNA matches it firmly. Not every row has a clone size; where given, it reads once, few, many or a size class.

CDR3 length | J gene | clone size | V gene | D gene | CDR3 protein | CDR3 DNA
14 | TRBJ2-3 | NA | TRBV28 | NA | CASSPTEAPDTQYF | TGTGCCAGCAGTCCGACCGAGGCCCCAGATACGCAGTATTTT
18 | TRBJ2-6 | many | TRBV5-1 | NA | CASSLEQVVLSGANVLTF | TGCGCCAGCAGCTTGGAACAGGTGGTCCTCTCTGGGGCCAACGTCCTGACTTTC
13 | TRBJ1-1 | few | TRBV6-5 | TRBD1 | CASSYTGDTEAFF | TGTGCCAGCAGCTACACAGGGGACACTGAAGCTTTCTTT
15 | TRBJ1-5 | NA | TRBV28 | TRBD1 | CASTLPGTGGQPQHF | TGTGCCAGCACCCTCCCCGGGACAGGGGGGCAGCCCCAGCATTTT
14 | TRBJ2-7 | NA | TRBV10-2 | TRBD2 | CASSTGTSGSEQYF | TGCGCCAGCAGTACCGGGACTAGCGGGAGCGAGCAGTACTTC
15 | TRBJ2-7 | few | TRBV7-2 | NA | CASSPRNSDLSEQYF | TGTGCCAGCAGCCCCCGGAACTCGGACTTATCCGAGCAGTACTTC
14 | TRBJ2-7 | medium-sized | TRBV28 | NA | CASSLTGGPYEQYF | TGTGCCAGCAGTTTGACGGGGGGCCCATACGAGCAGTACTTC
16 | TRBJ2-3 | many | TRBV7-2 | NA | CASSSDGRGRTDTQYF | TGTGCCAGCAGCTCCGATGGCAGGGGAAGAACAGATACGCAGTATTTT
14 | TRBJ1-2 | NA | TRBV19 | NA | CASSDTPGGYGYTF | TGTGCCAGTAGTGATACCCCCGGAGGCTATGGCTACACCTTC
15 | TRBJ1-2 | many | TRBV15 | TRBD1 | CATSRDGTVSYGYTF | TGTGCCACCAGCAGAGATGGGACAGTCTCCTATGGCTACACCTTC
13 | TRBJ2-1 | NA | TRBV5-1 | NA | CASSLGVGLGEFF | TGCGCCAGCAGCTTGGGGGTCGGATTAGGCGAGTTCTTC
15 | TRBJ2-7 | few | TRBV5-5 | NA | CASSWGQGLNYEQYF | TGTGCCAGCAGCTGGGGTCAAGGGCTGAACTACGAGCAGTACTTC
16 | TRBJ2-5 | many | TRBV7-6 | NA | CASSLATDYNQETQYF | TGTGCCAGCAGCTTAGCGACCGATTACAACCAAGAGACCCAGTACTTC
18 | TRBJ2-6 | NA | TRBV28 | NA | CASSLGAGGLSGANVLTF | TGTGCCAGCAGTTTGGGGGCGGGCGGGCTATCTGGGGCCAACGTCCTGACTTTC
14 | TRBJ2-7 | few | TRBV6-5 | NA | CASSYRPRGYEQYF | TGTGCCAGCAGTTACCGTCCTCGGGGCTACGAGCAGTACTTC
15 | TRBJ2-1 | few | TRBV20-1 | NA | CSARGTEKIYNEQFF | TGCAGTGCTAGAGGGACAGAAAAGATCTACAATGAGCAGTTCTTC
14 | TRBJ1-2 | few | TRBV7-3 | NA | CASSLRGSTDGYTF | TGTGCCAGCAGCTTAAGGGGCAGCACCGATGGCTACACCTTC